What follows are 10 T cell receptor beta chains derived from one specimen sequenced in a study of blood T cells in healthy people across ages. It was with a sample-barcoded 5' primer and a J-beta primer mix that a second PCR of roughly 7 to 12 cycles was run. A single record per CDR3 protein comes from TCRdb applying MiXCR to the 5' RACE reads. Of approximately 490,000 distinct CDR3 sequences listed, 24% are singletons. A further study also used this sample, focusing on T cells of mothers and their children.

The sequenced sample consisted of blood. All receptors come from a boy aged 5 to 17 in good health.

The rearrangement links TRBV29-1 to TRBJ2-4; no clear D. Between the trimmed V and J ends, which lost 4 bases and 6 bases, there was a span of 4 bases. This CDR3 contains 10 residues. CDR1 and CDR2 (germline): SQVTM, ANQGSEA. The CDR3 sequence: CSVAGNIQYF. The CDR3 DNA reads TGCAGCGTTGCGGGAAACATTCAGTACTTC. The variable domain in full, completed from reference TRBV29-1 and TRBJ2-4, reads SAVISQKPSRDICQRGTSLTIQCQVDSQVTMMFWYRQQPGQSLTLIATANQGSEATYESGFVIDKFPISRPNLTFSTLTVSNMSPEDSSIYLCSVAGNIQYFGAGTRLSVL.

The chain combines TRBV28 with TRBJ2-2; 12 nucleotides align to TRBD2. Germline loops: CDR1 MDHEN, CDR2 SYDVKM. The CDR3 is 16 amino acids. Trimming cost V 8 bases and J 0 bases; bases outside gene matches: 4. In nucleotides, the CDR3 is TGTGCCAGCGGGAGACTAGCGGGGGCGAACACCGGGGAGCTGTTTTTT. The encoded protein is CASGRLAGANTGELFF.

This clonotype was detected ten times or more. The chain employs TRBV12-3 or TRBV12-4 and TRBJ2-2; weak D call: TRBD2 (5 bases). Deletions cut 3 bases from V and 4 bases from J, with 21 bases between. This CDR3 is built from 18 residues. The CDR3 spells CASSFSDSATRGTGELFF. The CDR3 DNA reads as TGTGCCAGCAGTTTTTCTGATAGCGCAACCCGGGGCACCGGGGAGCTGTTTTTT.

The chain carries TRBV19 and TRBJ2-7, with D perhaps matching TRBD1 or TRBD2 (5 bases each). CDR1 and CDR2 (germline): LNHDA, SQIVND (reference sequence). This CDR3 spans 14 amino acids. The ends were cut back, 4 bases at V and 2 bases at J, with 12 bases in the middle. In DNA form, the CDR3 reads TGTGCCAGTAGTACCGGGGCCTCAACCTACGAGCAGTACTTC. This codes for CASSTGASTYEQYF.

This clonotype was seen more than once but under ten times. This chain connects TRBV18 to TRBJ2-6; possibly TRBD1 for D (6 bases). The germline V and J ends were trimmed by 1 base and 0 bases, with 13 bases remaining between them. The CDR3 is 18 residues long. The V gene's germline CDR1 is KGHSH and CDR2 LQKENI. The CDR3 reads CASSPRGQGPSGANVLTF. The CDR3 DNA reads TGTGCCAGCTCACCACGGGGGCAGGGACCCTCTGGGGCCAACGTCCTGACTTTC.

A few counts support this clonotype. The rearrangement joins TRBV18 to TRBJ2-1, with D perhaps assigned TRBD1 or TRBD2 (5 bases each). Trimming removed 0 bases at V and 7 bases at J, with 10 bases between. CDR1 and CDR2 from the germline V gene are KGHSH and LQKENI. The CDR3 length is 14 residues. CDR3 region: CASSPPQGVNEQFF. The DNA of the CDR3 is TGTGCCAGCTCACCACCGCAGGGAGTGAATGAGCAGTTCTTC.

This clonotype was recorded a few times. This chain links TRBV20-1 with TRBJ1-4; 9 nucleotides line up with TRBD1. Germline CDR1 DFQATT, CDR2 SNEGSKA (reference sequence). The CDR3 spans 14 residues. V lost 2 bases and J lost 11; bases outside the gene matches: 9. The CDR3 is CSARIGTGISKLFF. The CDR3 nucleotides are TGCAGTGCTAGAATTGGGACAGGGATATCGAAACTGTTTTTT.

CDR3 residues: CASPHRVNEKLFF. CDR3 in DNA: TGTGCCAGCCCCCATCGAGTTAATGAAAAACTGTTTTTT. This chain connects TRBV6-5 to TRBJ1-4; D is unclear. With 8 bases removed from V and 4 bases from J, the gap between germline ends came to 11 bases. CDR1 is MNHEY and CDR2 is SVGAGI in the germline V gene. The CDR3 spans 13 residues.

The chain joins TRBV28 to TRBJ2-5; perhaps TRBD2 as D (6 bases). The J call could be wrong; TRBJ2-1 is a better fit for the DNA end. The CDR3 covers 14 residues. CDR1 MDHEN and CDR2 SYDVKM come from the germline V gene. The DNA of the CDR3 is TGTGCCAGCAGTAGCGGGCCAAACTACAATGAGCAGTTCTTC. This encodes CASSSGPNYNEQFF.

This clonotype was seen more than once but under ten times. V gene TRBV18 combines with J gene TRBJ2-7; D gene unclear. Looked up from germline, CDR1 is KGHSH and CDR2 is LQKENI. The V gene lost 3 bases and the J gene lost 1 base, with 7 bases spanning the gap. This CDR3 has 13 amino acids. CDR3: CASSPRESYEQYF. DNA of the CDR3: TGTGCCAGCTCACCGCGAGAGTCCTACGAGCAGTACTTC.